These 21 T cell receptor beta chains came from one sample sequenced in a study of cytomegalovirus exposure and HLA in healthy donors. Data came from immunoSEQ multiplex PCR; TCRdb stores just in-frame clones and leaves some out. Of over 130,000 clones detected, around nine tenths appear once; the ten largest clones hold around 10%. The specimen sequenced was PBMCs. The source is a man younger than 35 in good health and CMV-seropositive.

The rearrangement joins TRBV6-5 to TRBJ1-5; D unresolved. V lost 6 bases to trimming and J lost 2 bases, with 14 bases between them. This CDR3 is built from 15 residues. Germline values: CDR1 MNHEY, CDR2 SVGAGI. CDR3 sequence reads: CASSPSRDGNQPQHF. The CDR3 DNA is TGTGCCAGCAGCCCAAGCCGAGATGGCAATCAGCCCCAGCATTTT.

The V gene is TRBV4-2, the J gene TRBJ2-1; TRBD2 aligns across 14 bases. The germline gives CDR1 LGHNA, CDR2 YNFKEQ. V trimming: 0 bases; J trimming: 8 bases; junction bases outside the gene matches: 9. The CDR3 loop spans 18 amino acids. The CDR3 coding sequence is TGTGCCAGCAGCCAAGATCAAGGGACTAGCGGGAGCCGCGATGAGCAGTTCTTC. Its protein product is CASSQDQGTSGSRDEQFF.

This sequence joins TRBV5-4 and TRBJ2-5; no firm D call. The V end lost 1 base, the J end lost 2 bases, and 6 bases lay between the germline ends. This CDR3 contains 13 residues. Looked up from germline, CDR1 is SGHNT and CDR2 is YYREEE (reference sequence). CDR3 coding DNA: TGTGCCAGCAGCTTGCGTCTACAAGAGACCCAGTACTTC. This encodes CASSLRLQETQYF.

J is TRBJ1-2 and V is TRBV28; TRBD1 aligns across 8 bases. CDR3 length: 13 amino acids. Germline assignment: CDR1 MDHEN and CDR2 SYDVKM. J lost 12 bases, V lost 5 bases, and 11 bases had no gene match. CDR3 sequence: CASSPRPPGGDTF. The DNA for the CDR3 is TGTGCCAGCAGTCCTCGGCCCCCAGGGGGCGACACCTTC.

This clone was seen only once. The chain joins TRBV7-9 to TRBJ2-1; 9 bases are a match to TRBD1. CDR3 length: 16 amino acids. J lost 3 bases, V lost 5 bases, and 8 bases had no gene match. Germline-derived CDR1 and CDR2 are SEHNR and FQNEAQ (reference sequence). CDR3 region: CASSPDRGILYNEQFF. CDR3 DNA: TGTGCCAGCAGCCCCGACAGGGGGATACTCTACAATGAGCAGTTCTTC.

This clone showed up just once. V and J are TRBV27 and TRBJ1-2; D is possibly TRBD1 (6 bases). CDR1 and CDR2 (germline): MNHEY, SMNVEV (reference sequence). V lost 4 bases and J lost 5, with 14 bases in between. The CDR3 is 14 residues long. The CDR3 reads CASSSKGHGYGYTF. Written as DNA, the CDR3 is TGTGCCAGCAGTTCCAAGGGACATGGATATGGCTACACCTTC.

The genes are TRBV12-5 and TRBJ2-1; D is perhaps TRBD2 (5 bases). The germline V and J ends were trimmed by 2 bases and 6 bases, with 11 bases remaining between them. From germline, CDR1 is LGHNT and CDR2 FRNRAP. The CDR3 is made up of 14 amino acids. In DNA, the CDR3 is TGTGCTAGTGGTTTGAGGCTCAGCGGCAATGAGCAGTTCTTC. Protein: CASGLRLSGNEQFF.

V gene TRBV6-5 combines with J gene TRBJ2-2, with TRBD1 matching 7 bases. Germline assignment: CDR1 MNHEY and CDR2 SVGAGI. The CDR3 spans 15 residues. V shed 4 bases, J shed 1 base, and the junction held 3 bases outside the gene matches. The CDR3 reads CASSWDRKNTGELFF. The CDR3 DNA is TGTGCCAGCAGTTGGGACAGAAAGAACACCGGGGAGCTGTTTTTT.

CDR3 sequence: CASSREGRGNQPQHF. CDR3 DNA sequence: TGTGCCAGCAGCCGGGAAGGACGAGGCAATCAGCCCCAGCATTTT. The chain has TRBV6-1 and TRBJ1-5, with D hard to call. Germline V gene lookup returns CDR1 MNHNS and CDR2 SASEGT. The V gene lost 6 bases and the J gene lost 2 bases, with 14 bases spanning the gap. The CDR3 has 15 residues.

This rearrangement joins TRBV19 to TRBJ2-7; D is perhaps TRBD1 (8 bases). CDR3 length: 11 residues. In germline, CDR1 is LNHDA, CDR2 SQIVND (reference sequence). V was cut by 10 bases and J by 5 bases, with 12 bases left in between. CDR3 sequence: CATTGGDEQYF. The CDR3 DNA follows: TGTGCCACCACAGGGGGGGACGAGCAGTACTTC. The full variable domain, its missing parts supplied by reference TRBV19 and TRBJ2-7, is DGGITQSPKYLFRKEGQNVTLSCEQNLNHDAMYWYRQDPGQGLRLIYYSQIVNDFQKGDIAEGYSVSREKKESFPLTVTSAQKNPTAFYLCATTGGDEQYFGPGTRLTVT.

The CDR3 DNA reads as TGTGCCAGCTCATCGAAAACGGGGGACACTGAAGCTTTCTTT. Protein sequence: CASSSKTGDTEAFF. The chain uses TRBV18 and TRBJ1-1; TRBD1 is a possible D gene (5 bases). The CDR3 covers 14 residues. Trimming pared 5 bases from V and 3 bases from J, leaving 13 bases between. Per the germline V gene, CDR1 is KGHSH and CDR2 is LQKENI.

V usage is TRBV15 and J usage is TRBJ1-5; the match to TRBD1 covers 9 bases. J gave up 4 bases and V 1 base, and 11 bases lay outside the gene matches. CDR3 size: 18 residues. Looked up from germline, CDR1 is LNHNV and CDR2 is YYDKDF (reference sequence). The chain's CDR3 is CATSRGNTGGGGNQPQHF. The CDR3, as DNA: TGTGCCACCAGCAGAGGTAATACAGGGGGCGGCGGTAATCAGCCCCAGCATTTT.

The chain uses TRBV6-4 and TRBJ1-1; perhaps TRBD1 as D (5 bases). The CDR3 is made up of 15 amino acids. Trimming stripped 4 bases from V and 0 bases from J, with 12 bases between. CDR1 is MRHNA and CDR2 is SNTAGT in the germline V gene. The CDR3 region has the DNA TGTGCCAGCAGTGGACCGGGACTCCTGAACACTGAAGCTTTCTTT. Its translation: CASSGPGLLNTEAFF.

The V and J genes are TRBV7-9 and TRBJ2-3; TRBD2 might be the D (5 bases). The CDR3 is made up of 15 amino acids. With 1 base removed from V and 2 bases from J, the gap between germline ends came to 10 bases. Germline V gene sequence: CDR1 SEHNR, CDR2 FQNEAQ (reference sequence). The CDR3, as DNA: TGTGCCAGCAGCTTAGAAGTCGGGATCACAGATACGCAGTATTTT. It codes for CASSLEVGITDTQYF.

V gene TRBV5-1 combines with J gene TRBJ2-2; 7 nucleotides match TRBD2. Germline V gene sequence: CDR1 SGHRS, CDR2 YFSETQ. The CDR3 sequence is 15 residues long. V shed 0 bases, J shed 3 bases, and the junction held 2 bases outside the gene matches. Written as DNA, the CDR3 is TGCGCCAGCAGCTTGGGCGGGAGTCACACCGGGGAGCTGTTTTTT. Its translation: CASSLGGSHTGELFF.

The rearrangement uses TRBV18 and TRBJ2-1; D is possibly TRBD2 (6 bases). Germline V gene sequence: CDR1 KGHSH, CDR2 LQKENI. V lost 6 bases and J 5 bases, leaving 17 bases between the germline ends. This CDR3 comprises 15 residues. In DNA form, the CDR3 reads TGTGCCAGCTCCCCTTGGGATAGCGGCGACAATGAGCAGTTCTTC. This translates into CASSPWDSGDNEQFF.

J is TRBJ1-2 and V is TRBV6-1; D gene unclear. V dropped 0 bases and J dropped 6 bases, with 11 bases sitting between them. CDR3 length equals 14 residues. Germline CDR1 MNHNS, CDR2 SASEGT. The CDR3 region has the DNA TGTGCCAGCAGTGAAGCGAGGGCGGAGGATGGCTACACCTTC. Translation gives CASSEARAEDGYTF.

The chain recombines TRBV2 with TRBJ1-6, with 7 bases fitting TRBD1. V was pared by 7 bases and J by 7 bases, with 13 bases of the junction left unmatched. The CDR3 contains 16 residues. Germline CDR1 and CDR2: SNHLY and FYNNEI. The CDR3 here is CASNRRGGRRNSPLHF. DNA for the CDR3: TGTGCCAGCAACCGAAGAGGGGGCAGAAGGAATTCACCCCTCCACTTT. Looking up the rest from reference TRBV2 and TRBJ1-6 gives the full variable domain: EPEVTQTPSHQVTQMGQEVILRCVPISNHLYFYWYRQILGQKVEFLVSFYNNEISEKSEIFDDQFSVERPDGSNFTLKIRSTKLEDSAMYFCASNRRGGRRNSPLHFGNGTRLTVT.

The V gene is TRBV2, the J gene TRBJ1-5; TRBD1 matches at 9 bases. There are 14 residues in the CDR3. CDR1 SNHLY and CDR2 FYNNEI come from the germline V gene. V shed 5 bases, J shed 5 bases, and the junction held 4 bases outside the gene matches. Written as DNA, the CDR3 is TGTGCCAGCAGTACGGGACAGGGCTATCAGCCCCAGCATTTT. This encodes CASSTGQGYQPQHF.

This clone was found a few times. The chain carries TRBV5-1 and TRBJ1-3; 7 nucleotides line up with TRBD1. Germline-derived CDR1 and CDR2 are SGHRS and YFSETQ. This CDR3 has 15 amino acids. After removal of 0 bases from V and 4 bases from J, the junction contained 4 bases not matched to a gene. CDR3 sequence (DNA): TGCGCCAGCAGCTTGGAGGGGGCGGAAGGAAACACCATATATTTT. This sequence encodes CASSLEGAEGNTIYF.

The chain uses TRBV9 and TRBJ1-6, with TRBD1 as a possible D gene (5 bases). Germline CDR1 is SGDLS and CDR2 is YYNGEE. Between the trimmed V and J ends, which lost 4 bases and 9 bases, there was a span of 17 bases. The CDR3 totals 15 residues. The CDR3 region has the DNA TGTGCCAGCAGCCCCCAGTCCGGGGGGTTTTCACCCCTCCACTTT. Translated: CASSPQSGGFSPLHF.